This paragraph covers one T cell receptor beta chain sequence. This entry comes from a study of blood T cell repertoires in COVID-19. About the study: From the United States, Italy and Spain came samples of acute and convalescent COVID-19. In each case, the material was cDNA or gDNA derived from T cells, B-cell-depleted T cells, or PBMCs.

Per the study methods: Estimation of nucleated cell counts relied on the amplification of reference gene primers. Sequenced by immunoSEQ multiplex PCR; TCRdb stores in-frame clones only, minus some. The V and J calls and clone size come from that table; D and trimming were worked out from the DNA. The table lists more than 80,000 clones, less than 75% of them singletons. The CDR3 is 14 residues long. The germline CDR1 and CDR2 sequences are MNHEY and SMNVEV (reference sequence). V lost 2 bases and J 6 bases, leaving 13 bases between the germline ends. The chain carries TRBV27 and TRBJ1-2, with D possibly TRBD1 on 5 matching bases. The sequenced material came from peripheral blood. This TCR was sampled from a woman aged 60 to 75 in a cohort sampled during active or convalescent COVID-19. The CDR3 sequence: CASSLGQGLNGYTF. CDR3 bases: TGTGCCAGCAGTTTAGGGCAGGGATTAAATGGCTACACCTTC.